This T cell receptor beta chain emerged from a study of early T cells in non-severe SARS-CoV-2 infection. The TCR library protocol attached unique molecular identifiers to the individual cDNA molecules. A single record per CDR3 protein comes from TCRdb applying MiXCR to the 5' RACE reads. The sample consists of about 50,000 distinct CDR3 sequences, roughly 10% of them appearing once. The CDR3 consists of 19 residues. Germline CDR1 SGHNT, CDR2 YENEEA. The V gene end was trimmed by 4 bases and the J gene end by 0 bases; junction bases not matched to a gene: 10. This clonotype was found many times. Its antigen is currently unknown. Whole-study results and caveats: VDJdb matches were skewed toward anti-spike CD8 T cell responses.

The source is an adult who was a healthcare worker with PCR-confirmed SARS-CoV-2 infection or an uninfected control (not recorded which). Sequenced: whole blood. The V and J genes are TRBV11-3 and TRBJ2-1; TRBD2 agrees at 12 bases. The chain's CDR3 is CASSSTRLAGGSSYNEQFF. The CDR3 coding sequence is TGTGCCAGCAGCTCGACACGGCTAGCGGGAGGGAGCTCCTACAATGAGCAGTTCTTC.